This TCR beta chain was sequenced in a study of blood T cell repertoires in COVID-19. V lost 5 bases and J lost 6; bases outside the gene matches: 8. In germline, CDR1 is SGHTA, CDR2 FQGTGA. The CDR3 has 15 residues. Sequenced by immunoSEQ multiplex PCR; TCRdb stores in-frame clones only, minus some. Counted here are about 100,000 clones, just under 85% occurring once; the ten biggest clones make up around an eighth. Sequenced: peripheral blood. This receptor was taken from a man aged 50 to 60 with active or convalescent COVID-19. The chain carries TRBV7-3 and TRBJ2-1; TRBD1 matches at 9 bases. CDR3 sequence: CASSVSQTGGNEQFF. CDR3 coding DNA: TGTGCCAGCAGCGTCTCACAGACAGGGGGCAATGAGCAGTTCTTC. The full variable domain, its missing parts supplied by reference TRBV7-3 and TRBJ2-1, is GAGVSQTPSNKVTEKGKYVELRCDPISGHTALYWYRQSLGQGPEFLIYFQGTGAADDSGLPNDRFFAVRPEGSVSTLKIQRTERGDSAVYLCASSVSQTGGNEQFFGPGTRLTVL.